This T cell receptor beta chain was captured by sequencing in a study of early T cells in non-severe SARS-CoV-2 infection (dated by TCRdb to the early 2020s). Study-wide context: Because TCR sequencing was done on bulk RNA from unsorted whole blood, the alpha and beta chains could not be paired.

Receptor libraries were prepared by 5' RACE. Sequencer: NextSeq 500. To correct for sequencing error and PCR bias, the TCR library protocol tagged individual cDNA molecules with unique molecular identifiers. Sequencing covered both TCR alpha and beta chains, and within each sample the abundances of alpha and beta sequences were tightly co-correlated. Under the source paper's analysis protocol: Decombinator V4 was used to perform V gene, J gene and CDR3 annotation of TCR sequences. Expanded TCRs were defined as changing significantly between any two time points under a Poisson model with p below 0.0001. Abundances of TCRs were expressed as counts per million after normalisation to the total number of TCRs sequenced in each sample. MAIT TCRs were defined by TRAV1-2 paired with TRAJ12, TRAJ20 or TRAJ33, and iNKT TCRs by TRAV10 paired with TRAJ18. VDJdb, accessed 1 November 2021, was searched for CMV, EBV and SARS-CoV-2 annotated TCRs, with TCRs annotated for multiple antigens excluded. TCRdb trimmed public reads at Q25 via fastp, called clones via MiXCR and kept in-frame beta chains. Each CDR3 protein gets just one entry, which takes the most common genes and DNA from the rows behind it. TCRdb assigned the V and J calls; the authors' analysis was not used. Counted in this sample were tens of thousands of distinct CDR3 sequences; over 9.5% of them appeared once. The ten biggest clones cover over 1.3% of the sample.

The study was a case-control design nested within a healthcare worker cohort in London, UK, with weekly nasopharyngeal swab PCR tests and blood sampling. Healthcare workers were enrolled in the week of the UK lockdown, from 23 to 31 March 2020, and were followed every week for up to roughly 15 weeks. V is reduced by 3 bases and J by 3 bases, leaving a spacing of 12 bases between them. Counted from cysteine to phenylalanine, this CDR3 has 14 amino acids. Only CDR3 DNA is held: 42 bases, read in frame from base 1. Based on the germline V gene (reference sequence), the CDR1 and CDR2 sequences are LNHDA and SQIVND. Note on this clonotype: This receptor's antigen is unknown. No quality values exist for individual bases; no much larger clone is one base distant.

Here is what the overall study found, with its caveats: VDJdb matching was skewed toward anti-spike CD8 responses and likely underestimated virus-specific expansions, missing private and CD4 specificities.

Sequenced material: whole blood, taken at baseline. The clonotype was recovered from an adult who was a healthcare worker with PCR-confirmed SARS-CoV-2 infection or an uninfected control (not recorded which). The rearranged chain carries TRBV19 and TRBJ2-7; possibly the D gene is TRBD2, per 6 matching bases. The nucleotide sequence reads as follows: TGTGCCAGTAGTATTGGGGGGAATTTCTACGAGCAGTACTTC. This yields the protein CASSIGGNFYEQYF.